This T cell receptor (beta chain) was found in a study of shared clonotypes between healthy human individuals. Germline loops: CDR1 MGHRA, CDR2 YSYEKL. Trimming removed 1 base at V and 3 bases at J, with 12 bases between. This CDR3 has 15 amino acids. The CD4+ fraction was divided into a CD45RA+ naive subset and a CD45RA-negative memory subset. TCRdb's table, derived via immunoSEQ multiplex PCR, lists solely in-frame clones and lacks some. The table records some 630,000 clones, around 72% of them present only once. The genes are TRBV4-1 and TRBJ1-2, with D possibly TRBD1 on 5 matching bases. This sequence originates from a woman in her 30s in good health. Material: memory CD4+ T cells sorted from blood. Subset: CD45RA-negative fraction. DNA of the CDR3: TGCGCCAGCAGCCAAGCCGGGACCGTGTACTATGGCTACACCTTC. Its translation: CASSQAGTVYYGYTF.